The 8 T cell receptor beta chains in this list originate from one sample, sequenced in a study of blood T cell repertoires in COVID-19. Measured with immunoSEQ multiplex PCR; TCRdb has only the in-frame clones, and not every one. The data show about 480,000 clones, 70% to 90% seen once. Sequences were obtained from PBMCs or T cells enriched from blood (not recorded which). The receptors originated from a woman younger than 30 with acute COVID-19.

In nucleotides, the CDR3 is TGTGCCAGCAGCCCGATCGCGGGAGCCTCCTACGAGCAGTACTTC. Its translation: CASSPIAGASYEQYF. V gene TRBV28 combines with J gene TRBJ2-7; 7 nucleotides line up with TRBD2. The CDR3 has 15 residues. With V trimmed by 6 bases and J by 0 bases, 8 bases remained unmatched. Germline CDR1 reads MDHEN; CDR2 reads SYDVKM.

This rearrangement joins TRBV29-1 to TRBJ2-5, with 8 nucleotides matching TRBD1. This CDR3 contains 15 residues. V shed 0 bases and J 4 bases; nucleotides not matched to a gene: 7. Germline values: CDR1 SQVTM, CDR2 ANQGSEA. The CDR3: CSVEDPRQGRETQYF. The CDR3 nucleotides read TGCAGCGTTGAAGATCCCCGACAGGGGAGAGAGACCCAGTACTTC.

This clone was recorded a few times. This rearrangement joins TRBV27 to TRBJ1-5; 7 bases match TRBD1. Germline V lookup: CDR1 MNHEY, CDR2 SMNVEV (reference sequence). With V trimmed by 4 bases and J by 0 bases, 3 bases remained unmatched. There are 15 residues in the CDR3. In DNA form, the CDR3 reads TGTGCCAGCAGTTCGACAGGGCATAGCAATCAGCCCCAGCATTTT. Its translation is CASSSTGHSNQPQHF.

The chain is built from TRBV4-1 and TRBJ2-2; D unclear. Deletions cut 1 base from V and 1 base from J, with 7 bases between. This CDR3 region has 15 residues. Germline lookup yields CDR1 MGHRA and CDR2 YSYEKL. CDR3 nucleotides: TGCGCCAGCAGCCAAGCACCCGGGAACACCGGGGAGCTGTTTTTT. The encoded protein is CASSQAPGNTGELFF.

The rearrangement links TRBV7-9 to TRBJ2-1, with D perhaps TRBD2 (5 bases). This CDR3 has 15 residues. Germline-derived CDR1 and CDR2 are SEHNR and FQNEAQ (reference sequence). Between the trimmed V and J ends, which lost 0 bases and 2 bases, there was a span of 8 bases. CDR3 in DNA: TGTGCCAGCAGCTTAGCAGGGAGCGCCTACAATGAGCAGTTCTTC. Its protein product is CASSLAGSAYNEQFF.

This clone has just a few counts. This chain uses TRBV9 with TRBJ1-2, with a tentative D call TRBD1 (6 bases). The CDR3 spans 15 residues. Germline CDR1 reads SGDLS; CDR2 reads YYNGEE. The V gene lost 3 bases and the J gene lost 3 bases, with 15 bases spanning the gap. The DNA for the CDR3 is TGTGCCAGCAGCGCCGTTCAGGGGCCTGACTATGGCTACACCTTC. As protein: CASSAVQGPDYGYTF.

V gene TRBV5-5 combines with J gene TRBJ1-6, with 7 nucleotides matching TRBD1. This CDR3 has 15 residues. Trimming cost V 4 bases and J 2 bases; bases outside gene matches: 3. CDR1 and CDR2 from the germline V gene are SGHKS and YYEKEE (reference sequence). This CDR3 reads CASSRQGTYNSPLHF. The CDR3 DNA sequence: TGTGCCAGCAGCCGACAGGGTACCTATAATTCACCCCTCCACTTT.

This chain uses TRBV11-2 with TRBJ1-5, with 8 nucleotides matching TRBD1. CDR1 is SGHAT, CDR2 FQNNGV, per germline. CDR3 length equals 13 residues. V lost 3 bases to trimming and J lost 5 bases; unmatched junction nucleotides: 0. The CDR3 coding sequence is TGTGCCAGCAGCTTGGACAGGGATCAGCCCCAGCATTTT. Its protein product is CASSLDRDQPQHF.